This T cell receptor beta chain was profiled in a study of blood T cells in healthy people across ages. Germline V lookup: CDR1 SQVTM, CDR2 ANQGSEA. The CDR3 has 13 amino acids. Each sample had at least 6 million PBMCs isolated. General observations from the study: Relative to aged donors, long-lived donors carried more naive CD4+ cells and displayed higher diversity.

About this clonotype: Its antigen remains unidentified.

A second 7 to 11 cycle PCR used barcoded and J-beta primers. MiXCR, applied by TCRdb to the 5' RACE reads, yields one record per CDR3 protein. Altogether approximately 850,000 distinct CDR3 sequences are present, nearly 60% being singletons, with the ten largest covering approximately 20%. Sequenced: blood. The V and J genes are TRBV29-1 and TRBJ2-5; TRBD1 is a possible D gene (5 bases). The J call may be wrong; the DNA end is better matched by TRBJ2-7. This sequence was found in a man between 25 and 39 years old in good health. As DNA, the CDR3 is TGCAGCGTCGCTCAGGGTTTGAGTTACGAGCAGTACTTC. This sequence encodes CSVAQGLSYEQYF.